The TCR beta chain under discussion was sequenced for a study of blood T cell repertoires in COVID-19. Data came from immunoSEQ multiplex PCR; TCRdb stores just in-frame clones and leaves some out. The data show roughly 150,000 clones, around 83% seen once. This sequence originates from a woman between 55 and 75 years old with COVID-19, enrolled during active disease. The sample taken for sequencing was peripheral blood.

CDR3 DNA sequence: TGTGCCAGCGGGGGGACAGGCGCCTCTGGGGCCAACGTCCTGACTTTC. Encoded protein: CASGGTGASGANVLTF. The rearrangement joins TRBV9 to TRBJ2-6; 8 nucleotides match TRBD1. The germline V gene encodes CDR1 SGDLS and CDR2 YYNGEE. V shed 7 bases, J shed 0 bases, and the junction held 6 bases outside the gene matches. The CDR3 is made up of 16 amino acids.